The rows below give T cell receptor beta chains drawn from one sample of a study of PD-L1 blockade in urothelial cancer. Libraries were prepared by immunoSEQ multiplex PCR; TCRdb keeps only in-frame clonotypes and omits some of them. The table records around 100,000 clones, approximately 85% of them present only once. Sequences were derived from PBMCs, sampled around atezolizumab (anti-PD-L1) treatment. The receptors were sampled from a man aged 45-65 years with urothelial cancer. Both conserved end residues are part of each CDR3. A D gene is named only where the DNA matches it firmly. Clone size is given for some rows only: seen once, a few or many times, or a class if the clone is expanded.

v_gene	abundance	d_gene	j_gene	CDR3nt	CDR3aa
TRBV7-9	-	-	TRBJ2-1	TGTGCCAGCAGCTCAAGGGGTAGCGGACTCTCGGGTGGTGAGCAGTTCTTC	CASSSRGSGLSGGEQFF
TRBV15	-	-	TRBJ2-5	TGTGCCACCAGCAGACCGCAAGAGACCCAGTACTTC	CATSRPQETQYF
TRBV2	-	TRBD2	TRBJ2-5	TGTGCCAACCCAGGGACTAGCGGGAGTAGGGGGGCCCAGTACTTC	CANPGTSGSRGAQYF
TRBV21-1	-	-	TRBJ1-1	TGTGCCAGCAGCAAAAAGGAGGCACAGATGAACACTGAAGCTTTCTTT	CASSKKEAQMNTEAFF
TRBV7-3	-	-	TRBJ2-6	TGTGCCAGCAGCCCGCAGGGCTCTGGGGCCAACGTCCTGACTTTC	CASSPQGSGANVLTF
TRBV5-1	-	TRBD1	TRBJ1-4	TGCGCCAGCAGCTCAGGGACAGGGGTTGAAAAACTGTTTTTT	CASSSGTGVEKLFF
TRBV14	-	-	TRBJ2-7	TGTGCCAGCAGCCAAGATCGTCTCACTAGCTCCTACGAGCAGTACTTC	CASSQDRLTSSYEQYF
TRBV19	few	-	TRBJ2-5	TGTGCCAGTAGTATAGGGACAGTTAAAGAGACCCAGTACTTC	CASSIGTVKETQYF
TRBV18	-	-	TRBJ1-1	TGTGCCAGCTCACCATTCGTTACTGAAGCTTTCTTT	CASSPFVTEAFF
TRBV30	-	-	TRBJ2-3	TGTGCCTGGAGTGGCCAGGGGACGGCCGATACGCAGTATTTT	CAWSGQGTADTQYF
TRBV10-3	once	-	TRBJ1-2	TGTGCCATCAGTGAGGTACAGGGCCCCCCTGGCTACACCTTC	CAISEVQGPPGYTF
TRBV28	-	-	TRBJ2-7	TGTGCCAGCAGCGCCAGGGGCGACGAGCAGTACTTC	CASSARGDEQYF
TRBV4-1	-	-	TRBJ2-7	TGCGCCAGCAGCCTGGCTGAGCGCGATCCCTCCTACGAGCAGTACTTC	CASSLAERDPSYEQYF
TRBV23-1	-	-	TRBJ1-4	TGCGCCAGCAGTCAATCTTATACTAATGAAAAACTGTTTTTT	CASSQSYTNEKLFF
TRBV9	few	-	TRBJ2-1	TGTGCCAGCAGCGAGGGAGGCAACTCCTACAATGAGCAGTTCTTC	CASSEGGNSYNEQFF
TRBV6-1	-	-	TRBJ2-3	TGTGCCAGCAGTGCCCTACTAGCGGACAGGTCGGGTGCAGATACGCAGTATTTT	CASSALLADRSGADTQYF
TRBV5-1	-	TRBD2	TRBJ2-3	TGCGCCAGCAGCGGGACTAGCGGGTACGCAGATACGCAGTATTTT	CASSGTSGYADTQYF
TRBV5-4	-	TRBD1	TRBJ2-6	TGTGCCAGCAGACCGCCGGGACAGGGGGCGGTGGGGGCCAACGTCCTGACTTTC	CASRPPGQGAVGANVLTF
TRBV5-6	-	TRBD2	TRBJ2-1	TGTGCCAGCGACAAAGCAGGACTAGCGGAGGGTAATGAGCAGTTCTTC	CASDKAGLAEGNEQFF
TRBV2	-	-	TRBJ1-5	TGTGCCACCGGGGAGGGCAATCGGCCCCAGCATTTT	CATGEGNRPQHF
TRBV27	-	-	TRBJ1-2	TGTGCCAGCAGTTTGAACAATAACTATGGCTACACCTTC	CASSLNNNYGYTF
TRBV15	-	TRBD1	TRBJ1-5	TGTGCCACCAGCAGCCGGACAGGGGGAGGCAATCAGCCCCAGCATTTT	CATSSRTGGGNQPQHF
TRBV6-1	-	TRBD2	TRBJ2-1	TGTGCCAGCAGTTTGCGGGGGAATGAGCAGTTCTTC	CASSLRGNEQFF
TRBV15	-	-	TRBJ1-2	TGTGCCACCAGCAGAGATGGACTCGGCGGAGGCTACACCTTC	CATSRDGLGGGYTF
TRBV18	-	TRBD2	TRBJ2-1	TGTGCCAGCTCCCCGCGCGAGGGACTAGCGGCCAATGAGCAGTTCTTC	CASSPREGLAANEQFF
TRBV9	-	TRBD2	TRBJ2-3	TGTGCCAGCAGCGTAGCCACTAGCGGGGGGCAGTATTTT	CASSVATSGGQYF
TRBV30	-	-	TRBJ2-2	TGTGCCTGGAGAACGGGGAGGACCGGGGAGCTGTTTTTT	CAWRTGRTGELFF
TRBV6-5	few	-	TRBJ1-2	TGTGCCAGCATGGTAGGGGCTAACTATGGCTACACCTTC	CASMVGANYGYTF
TRBV18	-	-	TRBJ1-1	TGTGCCAGCTCACCATCGGCGACAATTGAAGCTTTCTTT	CASSPSATIEAFF
TRBV18	-	-	TRBJ1-2	TGTGCCAGCTCACCACTCCCAGGGGACTATGGCTACACCTTC	CASSPLPGDYGYTF
TRBV19	-	TRBD1	TRBJ2-1	TGTGCCAGTAGGCCCCCCGGGACAGGGGGCTATGAGCAGTTCTTC	CASRPPGTGGYEQFF
TRBV7-9	few	-	TRBJ1-6	TGTGCCAGCAGCTTAAATATCCGAGACAGTAATAATTCACCCCTCCACTTT	CASSLNIRDSNNSPLHF
TRBV28	few	-	TRBJ1-1	TGTGCCAGCAGCCTACCTCAGGGGAACACTGAAGCTTTCTTT	CASSLPQGNTEAFF
TRBV9	-	-	TRBJ2-5	TGTGCCAGCAGCGTAGGATCGGTGGGAGCAGGAGAGACCCAGTACTTC	CASSVGSVGAGETQYF
TRBV18	many	-	TRBJ1-5	TGTGCCAGCTCACCGAAACAGGGCCAGCCCCAGCATTTT	CASSPKQGQPQHF
TRBV18	-	TRBD2	TRBJ2-7	TGTGCCAGCTCCCCCGGGACTAGCGGGAGCCTGAGCTCCTACGAGCAGTACTTC	CASSPGTSGSLSSYEQYF
TRBV9	-	-	TRBJ2-5	TGTGCCAGCAGCGTAGCGGTCTCGCAAGAGACCCAGTACTTC	CASSVAVSQETQYF
TRBV27	-	-	TRBJ1-6	TGTGCCAGCAGTTCGCGTCCCTATAATTCACCCCTCCACTTT	CASSSRPYNSPLHF
TRBV7-2	-	-	TRBJ1-3	TGTGCCAGCAGCTTAGAGTCAGGGGCTGGAAACACCATATATTTT	CASSLESGAGNTIYF
TRBV28	-	TRBD2	TRBJ2-3	TGTGCCAGCAGTTCCCGGACTAGCGGGTACACTGTTAGCACAGATACGCAGTATTTT	CASSSRTSGYTVSTDTQYF
TRBV4-2	-	-	TRBJ2-7	TGTGCCAGCAGCCGGGAGTCGAGCTCCTACGAGCAGTACTTC	CASSRESSSYEQYF
TRBV19	-	-	TRBJ1-2	TGTGCCAGTAGTATGGAGGCCGGGGGAGTAGGTGGCTACACCTTC	CASSMEAGGVGGYTF
TRBV7-8	-	-	TRBJ2-5	TGTGCCAGCAGCTTACTCAGCACGGCAGGGAAGGAGACCCAGTACTTC	CASSLLSTAGKETQYF
TRBV15	-	TRBD1	TRBJ2-1	TGTGCCACCAGCAGTGGCAGGGGGAATGAGCAGTTCTTC	CATSSGRGNEQFF
TRBV18	-	-	TRBJ2-4	TGTGCCAGCTCACCATCCCAGAAAAACATTCAGTACTTC	CASSPSQKNIQYF
TRBV18	-	-	TRBJ1-1	TGTGCCAGCTCACCACCGGGCAGCCAGAACACTGAAGCTTTCTTT	CASSPPGSQNTEAFF
TRBV11-1	-	TRBD2	TRBJ2-1	TGTGCCAGCAGCAAACGGCTAGCGGGAGAACCCGGGAGCAATGAGCAGTTCTTC	CASSKRLAGEPGSNEQFF
TRBV28	-	TRBD1	TRBJ1-2	TGTGCCAGCAGTTTATTAGACAGGGGTAGCTATGGCTACACCTTC	CASSLLDRGSYGYTF
TRBV28	-	-	TRBJ2-5	TGTGCCAGCAGTGTTCGGGAGACCCAGTACTTC	CASSVRETQYF
TRBV7-8	-	TRBD1	TRBJ1-4	TGTGCCAGCAGCTCCCCCTTTAGGACAGGGGAGGGTAGTGAAAAACTGTTTTTT	CASSSPFRTGEGSEKLFF
TRBV27	once	-	TRBJ1-4	TGTGCCAGCAGTTTTTCGGGGGGGAATGAAAAACTGTTTTTT	CASSFSGGNEKLFF
TRBV7-2	-	TRBD1	TRBJ2-1	TGTGCCAGCAGCTTAGGGACAGGGTACAATGAGCAGTTCTTC	CASSLGTGYNEQFF
TRBV19	-	-	TRBJ2-5	TGTGCCAGTAGACCACCGGGTCCCCAAGAGACCCAGTACTTC	CASRPPGPQETQYF